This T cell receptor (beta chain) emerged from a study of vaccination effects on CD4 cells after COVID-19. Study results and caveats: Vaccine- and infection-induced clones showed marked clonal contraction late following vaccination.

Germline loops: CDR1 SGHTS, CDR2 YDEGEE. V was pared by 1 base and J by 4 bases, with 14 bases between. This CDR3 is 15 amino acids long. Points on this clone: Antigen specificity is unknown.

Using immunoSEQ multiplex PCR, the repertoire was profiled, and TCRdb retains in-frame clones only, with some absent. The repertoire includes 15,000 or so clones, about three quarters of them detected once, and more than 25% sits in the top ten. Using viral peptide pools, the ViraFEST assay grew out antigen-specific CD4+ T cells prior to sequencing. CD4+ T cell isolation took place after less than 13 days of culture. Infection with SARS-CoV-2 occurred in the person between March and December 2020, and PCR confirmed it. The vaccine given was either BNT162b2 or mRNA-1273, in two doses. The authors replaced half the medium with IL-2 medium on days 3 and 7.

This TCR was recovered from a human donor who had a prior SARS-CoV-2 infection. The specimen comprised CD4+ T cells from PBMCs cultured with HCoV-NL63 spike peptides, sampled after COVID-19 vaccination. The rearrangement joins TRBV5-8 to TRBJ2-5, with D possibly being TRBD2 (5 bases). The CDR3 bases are TGTGCCAGCAGCTTGTTAGGCAGGAGGTCAGAGACCCAGTACTTC. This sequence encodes CASSLLGRRSETQYF.